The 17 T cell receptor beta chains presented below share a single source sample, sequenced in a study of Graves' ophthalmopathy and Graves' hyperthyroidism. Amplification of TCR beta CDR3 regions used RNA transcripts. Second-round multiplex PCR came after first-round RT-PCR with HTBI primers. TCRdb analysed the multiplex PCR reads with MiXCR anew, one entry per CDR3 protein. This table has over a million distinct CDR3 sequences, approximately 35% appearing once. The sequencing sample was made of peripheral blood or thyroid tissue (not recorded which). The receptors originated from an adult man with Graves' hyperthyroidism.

CDR3 residues: CASRLGQGEETQHF. CDR3 nucleotide sequence: TGTGCCAGCAGGCTGGGACAGGGGGAAGAGACCCAGCATTTT. The genes are TRBV2 and TRBJ1-5, with 11 bases identical to TRBD1. Germline trimming cut 6 bases from V and 11 bases from J; bases unmatched to any gene: 9. The germline CDR1 and CDR2 sequences are SNHLY and FYNNEI. This CDR3 spans 14 amino acids.

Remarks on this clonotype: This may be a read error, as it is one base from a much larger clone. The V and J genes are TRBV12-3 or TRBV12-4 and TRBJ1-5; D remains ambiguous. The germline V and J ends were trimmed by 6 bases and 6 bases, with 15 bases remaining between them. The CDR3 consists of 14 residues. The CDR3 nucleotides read TGTGCCAGCAGACGGGGTCCCTACAGTCAGCCCCAGCATTTT. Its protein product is CASRRGPYSQPQHF.

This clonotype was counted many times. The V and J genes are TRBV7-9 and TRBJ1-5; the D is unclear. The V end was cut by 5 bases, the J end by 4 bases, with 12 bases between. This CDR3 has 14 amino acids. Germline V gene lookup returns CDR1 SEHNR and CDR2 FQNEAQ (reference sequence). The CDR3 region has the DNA TGTGCCAGCAGCCCAGACTACTGGAATCAGCCCCAGCATTTT. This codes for CASSPDYWNQPQHF.

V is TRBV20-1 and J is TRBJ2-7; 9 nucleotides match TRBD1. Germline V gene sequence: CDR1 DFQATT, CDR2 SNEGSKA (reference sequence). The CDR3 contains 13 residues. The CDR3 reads CSTVDRGAYEQYF. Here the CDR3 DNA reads TGCAGCACCGTGGACAGGGGTGCCTACGAGCAGTACTTC.

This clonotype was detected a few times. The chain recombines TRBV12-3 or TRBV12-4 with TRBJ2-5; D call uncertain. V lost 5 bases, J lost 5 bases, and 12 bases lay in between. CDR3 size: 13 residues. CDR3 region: CASSRYSEETQYF. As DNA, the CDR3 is TGTGCCAGCAGTCGGTATAGTGAGGAGACCCAGTACTTC.

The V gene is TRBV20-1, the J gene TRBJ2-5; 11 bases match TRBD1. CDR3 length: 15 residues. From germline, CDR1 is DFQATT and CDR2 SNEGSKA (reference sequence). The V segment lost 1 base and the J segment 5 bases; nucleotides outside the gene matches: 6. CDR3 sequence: CSARGGQGEMETQYF. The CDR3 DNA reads TGCAGTGCTAGAGGGGGACAGGGGGAGATGGAGACCCAGTACTTC.

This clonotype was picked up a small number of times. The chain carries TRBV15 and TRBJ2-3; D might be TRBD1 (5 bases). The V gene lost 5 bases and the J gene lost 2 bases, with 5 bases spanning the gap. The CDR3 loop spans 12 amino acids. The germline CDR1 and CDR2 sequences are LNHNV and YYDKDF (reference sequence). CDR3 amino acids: CATSGHTDTQYF. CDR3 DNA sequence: TGTGCCACCAGCGGACACACAGATACGCAGTATTTT.

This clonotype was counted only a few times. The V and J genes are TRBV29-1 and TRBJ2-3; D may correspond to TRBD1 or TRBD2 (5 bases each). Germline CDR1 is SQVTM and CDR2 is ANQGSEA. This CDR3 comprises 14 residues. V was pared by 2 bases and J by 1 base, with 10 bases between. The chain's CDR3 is CSVERGVGTDTQYF. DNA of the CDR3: TGCAGCGTTGAAAGAGGGGTCGGCACAGATACGCAGTATTTT.

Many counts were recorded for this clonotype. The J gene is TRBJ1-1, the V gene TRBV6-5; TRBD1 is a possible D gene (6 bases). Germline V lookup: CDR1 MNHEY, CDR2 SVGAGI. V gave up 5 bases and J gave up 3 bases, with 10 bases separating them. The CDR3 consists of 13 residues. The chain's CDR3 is CASSKTGDTEAFF. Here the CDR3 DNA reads TGTGCCAGCAGTAAGACAGGAGACACTGAAGCTTTCTTT.

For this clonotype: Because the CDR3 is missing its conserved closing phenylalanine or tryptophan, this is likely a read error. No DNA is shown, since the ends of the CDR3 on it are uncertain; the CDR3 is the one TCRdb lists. The chain's CDR3 is CASSTAGAN. The V gene is TRBV10-1, the J gene TRBJ1-3; the D call in the table, TRBD1, was not verified against the DNA. From germline, CDR1 is WNHNN and CDR2 SYGVQD (reference sequence). The CDR3 spans 9 residues, counting both ends.

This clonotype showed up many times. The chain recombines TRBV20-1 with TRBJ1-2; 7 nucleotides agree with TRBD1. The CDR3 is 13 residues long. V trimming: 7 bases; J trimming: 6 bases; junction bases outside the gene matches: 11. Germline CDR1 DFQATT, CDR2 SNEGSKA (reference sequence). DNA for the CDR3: TGCAGTGTACGGAGGAAGGGGGCCCATGGCTACACCTTC. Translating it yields CSVRRKGAHGYTF.

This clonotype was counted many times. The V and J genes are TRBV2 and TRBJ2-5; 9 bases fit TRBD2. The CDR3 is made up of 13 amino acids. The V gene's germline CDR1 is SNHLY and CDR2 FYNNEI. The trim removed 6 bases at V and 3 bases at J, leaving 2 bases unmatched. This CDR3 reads CASRLAGEETQYF. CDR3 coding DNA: TGTGCCAGCAGACTAGCGGGTGAAGAGACCCAGTACTTC.

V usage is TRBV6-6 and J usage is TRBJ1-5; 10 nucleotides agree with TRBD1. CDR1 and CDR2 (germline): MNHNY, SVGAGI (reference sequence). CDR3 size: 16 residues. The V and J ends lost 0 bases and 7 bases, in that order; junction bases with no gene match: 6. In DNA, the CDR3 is TGTGCCAGCAGTTACTCGGGACAGGGGTTCCGGCAGCCCCAGCATTTT. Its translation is CASSYSGQGFRQPQHF.

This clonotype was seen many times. CDR3 in amino acids: CASSLQIASSYEQYF. The CDR3 nucleotides are TGTGCCAGCAGCTTACAGATCGCGAGTTCCTACGAGCAGTACTTC. This chain joins TRBV7-2 and TRBJ2-7; D unresolved. The CDR3 runs to 15 residues. The ends were cut back, 2 bases at V and 1 base at J, with 12 bases in the middle. CDR1 SGHTA and CDR2 FQGNSA come from the germline V gene.

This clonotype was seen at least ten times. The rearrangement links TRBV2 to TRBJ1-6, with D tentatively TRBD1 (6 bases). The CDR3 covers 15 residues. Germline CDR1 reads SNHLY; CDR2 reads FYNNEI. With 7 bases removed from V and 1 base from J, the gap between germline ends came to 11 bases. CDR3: CASISDSSYNSPLHF. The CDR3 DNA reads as TGTGCCAGCATTTCGGACAGTTCCTATAATTCACCCCTCCACTTT.

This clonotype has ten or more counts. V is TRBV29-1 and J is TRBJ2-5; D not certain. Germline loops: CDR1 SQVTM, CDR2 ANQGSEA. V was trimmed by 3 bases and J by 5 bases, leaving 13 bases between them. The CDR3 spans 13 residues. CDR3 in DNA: TGCAGCGTTGATCGTCTGGTGGGGGAGACCCAGTACTTC. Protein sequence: CSVDRLVGETQYF.

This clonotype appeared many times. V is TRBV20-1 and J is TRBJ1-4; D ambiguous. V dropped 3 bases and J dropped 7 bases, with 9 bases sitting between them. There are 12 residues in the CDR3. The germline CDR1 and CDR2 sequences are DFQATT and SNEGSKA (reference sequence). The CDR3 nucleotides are TGCAGTGCTAGGACAAAACCTGAAAAACTGTTTTTT. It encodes CSARTKPEKLFF.